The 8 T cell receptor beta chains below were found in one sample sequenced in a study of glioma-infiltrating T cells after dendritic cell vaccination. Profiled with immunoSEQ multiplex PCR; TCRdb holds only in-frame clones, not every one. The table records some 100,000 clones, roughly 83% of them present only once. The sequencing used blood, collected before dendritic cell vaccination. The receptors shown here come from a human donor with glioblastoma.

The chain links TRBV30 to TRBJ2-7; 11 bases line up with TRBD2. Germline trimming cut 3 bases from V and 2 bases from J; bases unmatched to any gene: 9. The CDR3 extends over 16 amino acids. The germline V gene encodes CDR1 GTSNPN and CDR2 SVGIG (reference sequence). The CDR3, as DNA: TGTGCCTGGAGCACCGTTACTAGCGGGAGCCCCTACGAGCAGTACTTC. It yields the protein CAWSTVTSGSPYEQYF.

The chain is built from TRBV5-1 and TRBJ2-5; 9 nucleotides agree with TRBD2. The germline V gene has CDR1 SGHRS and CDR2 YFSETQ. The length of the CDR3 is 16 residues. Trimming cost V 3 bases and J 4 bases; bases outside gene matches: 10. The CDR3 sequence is CASSSNIAGAPETQYF. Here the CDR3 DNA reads TGCGCCAGCAGCTCAAACATAGCGGGAGCTCCAGAGACCCAGTACTTC.

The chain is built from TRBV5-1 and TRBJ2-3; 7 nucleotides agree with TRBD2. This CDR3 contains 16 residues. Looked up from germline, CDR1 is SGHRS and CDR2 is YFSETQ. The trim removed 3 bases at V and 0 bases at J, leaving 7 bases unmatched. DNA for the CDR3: TGCGCCAGCAGCTGGGCACTAGCGAAAAGCACAGATACGCAGTATTTT. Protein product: CASSWALAKSTDTQYF.

CDR3 in amino acids: CATTRSALGDTQYF. CDR3 in DNA: TGCGCCACCACACGGTCGGCACTAGGAGATACGCAGTATTTT. The rearrangement joins TRBV5-1 to TRBJ2-3, with a weak D call TRBD2 (5 bases). The V gene lost 9 bases and the J gene lost 5 bases, with 19 bases spanning the gap. Germline assignment: CDR1 SGHRS and CDR2 YFSETQ. This CDR3 contains 14 residues.

The CDR3 region is CASRTRGGNEKLFF. The CDR3 DNA is TGTGCCAGCAGGACGAGGGGGGGTAATGAAAAACTGTTTTTT. V is TRBV5-6 and J is TRBJ1-4; TRBD1 is a possible D gene (6 bases). Germline CDR1 and CDR2: SGHDT and YYEEEE. Trimming left V 5 bases short and J 4 bases short, with 12 bases between. The CDR3 spans 14 residues. Together with reference TRBV5-6 and TRBJ1-4, the CDR3 gives the full variable domain: DAGVTQSPTHLIKTRGQQVTLRCSPKSGHDTVSWYQQALGQGPQFIFQYYEEEERQRGNFPDRFSGHQFPNYSSELNVNALLLGDSALYLCASRTRGGNEKLFFGSGTQLSVL.

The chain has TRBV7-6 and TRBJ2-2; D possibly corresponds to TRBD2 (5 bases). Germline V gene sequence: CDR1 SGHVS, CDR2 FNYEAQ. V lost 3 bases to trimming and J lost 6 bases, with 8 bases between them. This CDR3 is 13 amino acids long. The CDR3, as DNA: TGTGCCAGCAGCTTTACTAGAGCCGGGGAGCTGTTTTTT. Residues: CASSFTRAGELFF.

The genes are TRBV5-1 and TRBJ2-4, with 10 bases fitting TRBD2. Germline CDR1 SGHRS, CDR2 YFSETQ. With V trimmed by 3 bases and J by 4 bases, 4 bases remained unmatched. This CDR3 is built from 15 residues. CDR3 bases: TGCGCCAGCAGCTGGGGACTAGCGTCTAAAAACATTCAGTACTTC. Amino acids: CASSWGLASKNIQYF.

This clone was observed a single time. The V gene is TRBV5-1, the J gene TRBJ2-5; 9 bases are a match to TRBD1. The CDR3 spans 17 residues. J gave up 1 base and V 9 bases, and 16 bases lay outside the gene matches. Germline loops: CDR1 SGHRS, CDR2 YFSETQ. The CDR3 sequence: CAIPEMGTGFGQETQYF. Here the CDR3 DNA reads TGCGCCATCCCTGAAATGGGGACAGGGTTCGGCCAAGAGACCCAGTACTTC.